Sequencing of this T cell receptor beta chain was carried out in a study of blood T cell repertoires in COVID-19. Study as a whole: Whether acute or convalescent, the COVID-19 samples came from the United States, Italy and Spain. T cells, B-cell-depleted T cells, or PBMCs provided the cDNA or gDNA that served as material.

In the original workflow: Nucleated cell counts were estimated from reference gene primer amplification. Measured with immunoSEQ multiplex PCR; TCRdb has only the in-frame clones, and not every one. The V and J calls and clone size are taken from that table; D and trimming were inferred from the DNA. The table lists approximately 93,000 clones, roughly three quarters of them singletons. The CDR3 runs 15 residues. Germline CDR1 MNHNY, CDR2 SVGAGI (reference sequence). J lost 5 bases, V lost 4 bases, and 5 bases had no gene match. The chain recombines TRBV6-6 with TRBJ2-2; 9 bases align to TRBD1. What was sequenced was peripheral blood. This receptor was identified in an elderly woman with acute or convalescent COVID-19. The CDR3 nucleotides are TGTGCCAGCAGTTCCGGGACAGGGTTGACCGGGGAGCTGTTTTTT. Residues: CASSSGTGLTGELFF.